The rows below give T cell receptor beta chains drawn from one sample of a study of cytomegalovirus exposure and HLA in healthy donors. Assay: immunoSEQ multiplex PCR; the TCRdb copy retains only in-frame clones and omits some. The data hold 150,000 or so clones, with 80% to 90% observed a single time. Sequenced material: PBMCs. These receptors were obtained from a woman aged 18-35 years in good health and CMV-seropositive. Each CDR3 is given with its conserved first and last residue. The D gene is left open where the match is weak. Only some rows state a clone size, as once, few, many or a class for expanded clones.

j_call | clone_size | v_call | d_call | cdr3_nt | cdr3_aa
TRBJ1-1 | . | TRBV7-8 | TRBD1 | TGTGCCAGCAGCTCAGGGGGGACGCGGACTGAAGCTTTCTTT | CASSSGGTRTEAFF
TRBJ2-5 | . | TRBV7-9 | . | TGTGCCAGCAGCTTAGTAGGGGGAGAGACCCAGTACTTC | CASSLVGGETQYF
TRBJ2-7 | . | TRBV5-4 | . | TGTGCCAGCAGCTTGGTGTTAGGGGGATACGAGCAGTACTTC | CASSLVLGGYEQYF
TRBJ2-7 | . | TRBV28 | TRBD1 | TGTGCCAGCAGTTCCCGGACAGGGCACTACGAGCAGTACTTC | CASSSRTGHYEQYF
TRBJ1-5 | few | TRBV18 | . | TGTGCCAGCTCAGACGGACAGAAGTGGACTCAGCCCCAGCATTTT | CASSDGQKWTQPQHF
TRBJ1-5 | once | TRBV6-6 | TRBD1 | TGTGCCAGCAGCCAGGACAGGGGTGAACAGCCCCAGCATTTT | CASSQDRGEQPQHF
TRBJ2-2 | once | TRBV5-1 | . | TGCGCCAGCAGCCCGGACCCCGGGATGTCCACCGGGGAGCTGTTTTTT | CASSPDPGMSTGELFF
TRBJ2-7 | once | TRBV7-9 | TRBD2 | TGTGCCAGCAGTCCCGGGACTAGCGGGGGGGCTTACCCCGACGAGCAGTACTTC | CASSPGTSGGAYPDEQYF
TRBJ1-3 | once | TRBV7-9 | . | TGTGCCAGCAGCTTTCCTCCCACCAGCTCTGGAAACACCATATATTTT | CASSFPPTSSGNTIYF
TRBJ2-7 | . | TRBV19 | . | TGTGCCAGTAGTATAGCCAGGGGAGAACCTGCCTACGAGCAGTACTTC | CASSIARGEPAYEQYF
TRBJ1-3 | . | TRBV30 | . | TGTGCCTGGAGTGCATGGCGGGCTGGAAACACCATATATTTT | CAWSAWRAGNTIYF
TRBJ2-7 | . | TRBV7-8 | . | TGTGCCAGCAGCTCCTGGACAGACTACGAGCAGTACTTC | CASSSWTDYEQYF
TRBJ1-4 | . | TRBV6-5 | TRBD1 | TGTGCCAGCAGTCCTCAGGGGGCTGGTGAAAAACTGTTTTTT | CASSPQGAGEKLFF
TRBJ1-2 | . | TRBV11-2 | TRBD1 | TGTGCCAGCAGCTTAGCTTTCCCTCGACAGGGGGCGCGGTATGGCTACACCTTC | CASSLAFPRQGARYGYTF
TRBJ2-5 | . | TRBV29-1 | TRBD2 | TGCAGCGTGGGAGTAGCGGGGCAAGAGACCCAGTACTTC | CSVGVAGQETQYF
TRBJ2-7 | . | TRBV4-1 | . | TGCGCCAGCAGCCAAAAGGACATCTCCTACGAGCAGTACTTC | CASSQKDISYEQYF
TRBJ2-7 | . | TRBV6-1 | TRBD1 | TGTGCCAGCCTCCCCGGGACAGGGGCTTACGAGCAGTACTTC | CASLPGTGAYEQYF
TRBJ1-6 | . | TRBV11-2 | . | TGTGCCAGCAGCTTAAAGCCGGGGGGAAATTCACCCCTCCACTTT | CASSLKPGGNSPLHF
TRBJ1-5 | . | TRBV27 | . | TGTGCCAGCAGCGTACAGGGTTATAGCAATCAGCCCCAGCATTTT | CASSVQGYSNQPQHF
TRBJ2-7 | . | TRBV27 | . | TGTGCCAGCAGTCTGGGGCCTTCCTACGAGCAGTACTTC | CASSLGPSYEQYF
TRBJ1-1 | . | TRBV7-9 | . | TGTGCCAGCAGCTCTCGCAGGTCGAGTGCCGAAGCTTTCTTT | CASSSRRSSAEAFF
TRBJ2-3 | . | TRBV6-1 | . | TGTGCCATAAAAGTGGCTAGCACAGATACGCAGTATTTT | CAIKVASTDTQYF